The 17 T cell receptor beta chains presented below share a single source sample, sequenced in a study of T-cell reconstitution after alpha-beta-depleted transplantation in children. TCRbeta library preparation incorporated unique molecular identifiers. TCRdb passed the PCR reads through MiXCR, listing each CDR3 protein once. Counted here are about 460,000 distinct CDR3 sequences, 8% to 11% occurring once; the ten biggest clones make up roughly 2%. The sample consisted of PBMCs, taken before TCRalphabeta/CD19-depleted stem cell transplant. The receptors were gathered from a child between 2 and 9 years old with inherited bone marrow failure, due to receive a stem cell transplant.

The V and J genes are TRBV6-2 or TRBV6-3 and TRBJ2-7; D is perhaps TRBD1 (6 bases). Germline V CDR1 and CDR2: MNHEY, SVGEGT. V lost 8 bases and J 2 bases, leaving 16 bases between the germline ends. The CDR3 is 14 amino acids. The CDR3 DNA reads as TGTGCCAGCGGGGACCCGGGACAAGCCTACGAGCAGTACTTC. Encoded protein: CASGDPGQAYEQYF.

Only a few counts were recorded for this clonotype. This sequence joins TRBV12-3 or TRBV12-4 and TRBJ2-7; no definite D call. The CDR3 has 14 residues. The ends were cut back, 5 bases at V and 0 bases at J, with 11 bases in the middle. CDR3 region: CASSASGNSYEQYF. For the CDR3, the DNA is TGTGCCAGCAGTGCCTCAGGAAACTCCTACGAGCAGTACTTC.

For this clonotype: A much larger clone differs by one base, so this may be a read error. The rearrangement uses TRBV28 and TRBJ2-1; 8 bases line up with TRBD2. Germline trimming cut 7 bases from V and 6 bases from J; bases unmatched to any gene: 8. The germline gives CDR1 MDHEN, CDR2 SYDVKM. The CDR3 runs 14 residues. The CDR3 reads CASTLRGTSNEQFF. In DNA form, the CDR3 reads TGTGCCAGCACCCTGAGAGGGACTAGCAATGAGCAGTTCTTC.

This clonotype appeared many times. At one end the junction does not follow the germline gene, possibly because of a read error. The rearrangement uses TRBV20-1 and TRBJ2-7; D call uncertain. Germline values: CDR1 DFQATT, CDR2 SNEGSKA (reference sequence). The CDR3 runs to 14 residues. The chain's CDR3 is CSARDGQAGHEQYF. CDR3 in DNA: TGCAGTGCGAGAGATGGGCAAGCTGGGCACGAGCAGTACTTC.

The sample holds many counts of this clonotype. The chain recombines TRBV20-1 with TRBJ2-5, with D possibly being TRBD2 (6 bases). Between the trimmed V and J ends, which lost 6 bases and 2 bases, there was a span of 10 bases. Looked up from germline, CDR1 is DFQATT and CDR2 is SNEGSKA (reference sequence). This CDR3 has 12 amino acids. The CDR3 region is CSAGLPQETQYF. CDR3 nucleotide sequence: TGCAGTGCGGGACTCCCGCAAGAGACCCAGTACTTC.

Concerning this clonotype: A much larger clone lies a single base off, so this may be a read error. The V and J genes are TRBV6-5 and TRBJ2-3; D possibly corresponds to TRBD2 (5 bases). Germline V gene lookup returns CDR1 MNHEY and CDR2 SVGAGI. The CDR3 totals 15 residues. The CDR3 DNA follows: TGTGGCAGCAGTTACGGTTGGGGAGGCACAGATACGCAGTATTTT. Its protein product is CGSSYGWGGTDTQYF.

This clonotype turned up a few times. The V gene is TRBV27, the J gene TRBJ1-2; weak D call: TRBD1 (5 bases). The germline gives CDR1 MNHEY, CDR2 SMNVEV (reference sequence). This CDR3 contains 15 residues. Between the trimmed V and J ends, which lost 3 bases and 2 bases, there was a span of 13 bases. CDR3: CASSFLPRGNYGYTF. As DNA, the CDR3 is TGTGCCAGCAGTTTCCTCCCGAGGGGAAACTATGGCTACACCTTC.

This clonotype appeared many times. This chain joins TRBV9 and TRBJ1-1; no definite D call. CDR1 and CDR2 from the germline V gene are SGDLS and YYNGEE. The CDR3 is 13 residues long. V was clipped by 1 base and J by 2 bases, with 6 bases between them. Written as DNA, the CDR3 is TGTGCCAGCAGCGTAAGCCGAAACACTGAAGCTTTCTTT. This gives the protein CASSVSRNTEAFF.

This clonotype showed up many times. V usage is TRBV5-1 and J usage is TRBJ2-1, with TRBD1 matching 8 bases. V lost 1 base, J lost 4 bases, and 10 bases stayed unmatched. Germline CDR1 reads SGHRS; CDR2 reads YFSETQ. The CDR3 extends over 17 amino acids. The CDR3 region has the DNA TGCGCCAGCAGCTTGCTCGGGACAGGACTTTCATACAATGAGCAGTTCTTC. It translates to CASSLLGTGLSYNEQFF.

Ten or more counts support this clonotype. J is TRBJ1-6 and V is TRBV5-1; D might be TRBD1 (5 bases). Germline-derived CDR1 and CDR2 are SGHRS and YFSETQ. Trimming took off 4 bases at V and 10 bases at J, with 18 bases between the two ends. CDR3 size: 15 residues. The CDR3 DNA sequence: TGCGCCAGCAGCCCTTCGGGGGGTGCGGGGTCACCCCTCCACTTT. Protein sequence: CASSPSGGAGSPLHF.

The chain links TRBV12-3 or TRBV12-4 to TRBJ2-7; D is uncertain. With 5 bases removed from V and 6 bases from J, the gap between germline ends came to 11 bases. This CDR3 is built from 12 residues. CDR3 nucleotide sequence: TGTGCCAGCAGTACGGGTTTCGGCGAGCAGTACTTC. It is translated as CASSTGFGEQYF.

This clonotype has ten or more counts. The chain recombines TRBV5-1 with TRBJ2-7; D assignment may be TRBD1 or TRBD2 (5 bases each). Looked up from germline, CDR1 is SGHRS and CDR2 is YFSETQ. This CDR3 contains 15 residues. Trimming cost V 0 bases and J 2 bases, with 12 bases left between them. CDR3 loop: CASSLGGTEPYEQYF. The CDR3 DNA sequence: TGCGCCAGCAGCTTGGGTGGGACGGAGCCCTACGAGCAGTACTTC.

This clonotype was seen many times. The CDR3 region has the DNA TGTGCCACCAGCAGAGATCCCCTCTCAACAGCAGAGCAGTTCTTC. It translates to CATSRDPLSTAEQFF. The chain joins TRBV15 to TRBJ2-1; D gene unclear. Trimming removed 0 bases from V and 10 bases from J, with 16 bases in between. CDR3 length: 15 amino acids. Germline V gives CDR1 LNHNV, CDR2 YYDKDF (reference sequence).

This clonotype was counted many times. The chain has TRBV7-2 and TRBJ2-5; TRBD2 aligns across 12 bases. V gave up 2 bases and J gave up 5 bases; unmatched junction bases: 9. CDR1 and CDR2 (germline): SGHTA, FQGNSA. This CDR3 is built from 17 residues. The CDR3, as DNA: TGTGCCAGCAGCTTATTTGCGACTAGCGGGAGAGGGGAGACCCAGTACTTC. Translated, it gives CASSLFATSGRGETQYF.

This clonotype was detected ten times or more. The J gene is TRBJ2-2, the V gene TRBV24-1; D call uncertain. The ends were cut back, 4 bases at V and 3 bases at J, with 8 bases in the middle. The CDR3 runs to 14 residues. Germline CDR1 reads KGHDR; CDR2 reads SFDVKD. The CDR3 bases are TGTGCCACCAGTGACCCCGACTACACCGGGGAGCTGTTTTTT. Its translation: CATSDPDYTGELFF.

In its sample, this clonotype was seen a few times. The rearrangement joins TRBV9 to TRBJ2-3; TRBD2 might be the D (6 bases). V lost 4 bases to trimming and J lost 12 bases, with 15 bases between them. This CDR3 is 12 amino acids long. Germline V gene data show CDR1 as SGDLS and CDR2 as YYNGEE. CDR3 bases: TGTGCCAGCAGCACCCTGGGGCGGGGACAGTATTTT. Its protein is CASSTLGRGQYF.

This clonotype was seen ten or more times. This sequence joins TRBV29-1 and TRBJ2-3; D is unresolved. The CDR3 has 11 amino acids. The V gene lost 4 bases and the J gene lost 5 bases, with 7 bases spanning the gap. The germline CDR1 and CDR2 sequences are SQVTM and ANQGSEA. CDR3 sequence (DNA): TGCAGCGTTGTGGTTCGAGATACGCAGTATTTT. The encoded protein is CSVVVRDTQYF.